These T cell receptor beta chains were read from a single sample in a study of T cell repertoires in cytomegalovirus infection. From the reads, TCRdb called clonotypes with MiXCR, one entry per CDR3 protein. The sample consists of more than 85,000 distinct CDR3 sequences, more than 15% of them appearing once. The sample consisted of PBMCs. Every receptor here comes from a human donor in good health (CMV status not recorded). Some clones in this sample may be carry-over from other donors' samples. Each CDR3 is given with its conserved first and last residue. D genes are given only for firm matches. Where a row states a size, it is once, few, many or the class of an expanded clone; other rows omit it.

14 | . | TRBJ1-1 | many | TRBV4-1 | CASSQVGGKTEAFF | TGCGCCAGCAGCCAAGTCGGAGGAAAAACTGAAGCTTTCTTT
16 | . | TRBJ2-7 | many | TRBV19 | CASSIGGTAWRDEQYF | TGTGCCAGTAGTATTGGGGGGACTGCCTGGCGGGACGAGCAGTACTTC
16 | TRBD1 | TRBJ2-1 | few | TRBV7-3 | CASSLIRTGGRNEQFF | TGTGCCAGCAGCCTAATCCGGACAGGGGGGAGGAATGAGCAGTTCTTC
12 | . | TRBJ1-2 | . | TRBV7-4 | CASSRDIYGYTF | TGTGCCAGCAGCCGCGACATTTATGGCTACACCTTC
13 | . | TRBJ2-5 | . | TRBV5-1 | CASEKTGQETQYF | TGCGCCAGCGAAAAGACAGGACAAGAGACCCAGTACTTC
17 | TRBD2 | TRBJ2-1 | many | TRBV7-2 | CASSLVAGGNFNNEQFF | TGTGCCAGCAGCTTAGTCGCCGGGGGGAATTTTAACAATGAGCAGTTCTTC
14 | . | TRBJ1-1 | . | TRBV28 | CASSHGDYEGEAFF | TGTGCCAGCAGTCATGGAGATTATGAGGGTGAAGCTTTCTTT
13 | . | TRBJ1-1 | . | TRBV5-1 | CASSERGGTEAFF | TGCGCCAGCAGCGAGCGAGGGGGCACTGAAGCTTTCTTT
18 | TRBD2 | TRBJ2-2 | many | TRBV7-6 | CASSYRTSGGENTGELFF | TGTGCCAGCAGCTACAGGACTAGCGGGGGGGAGAACACCGGGGAGCTGTTTTTT
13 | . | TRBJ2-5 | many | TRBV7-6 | CASSLSRGGSQYF | TGTGCCAGCAGCTTATCGCGAGGAGGGTCCCAGTACTTC
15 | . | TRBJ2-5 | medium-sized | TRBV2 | CASSYYPPVEETQYF | TGTGCCAGCAGCTACTACCCCCCTGTAGAGGAGACCCAGTACTTC
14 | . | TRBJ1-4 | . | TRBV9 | CASSAGLRNEKLFF | TGTGCCAGCAGCGCGGGACTCCGAAATGAAAAACTGTTTTTT
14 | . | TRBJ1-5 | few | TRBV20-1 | CSALGRTGNQPQHF | TGCAGTGCCCTAGGAAGGACAGGCAATCAGCCCCAGCATTTT
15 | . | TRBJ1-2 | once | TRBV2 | CASSPQTGQRYGYTF | TGTGCCAGCAGTCCGCAGACAGGCCAGCGCTATGGCTACACCTTC
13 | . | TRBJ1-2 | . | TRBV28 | CASEGRVRGRYTF | TGTGCCAGCGAGGGACGGGTTAGAGGCCGCTACACCTTC
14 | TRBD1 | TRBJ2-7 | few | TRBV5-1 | CASSSRDSGDEQYF | TGCGCCAGCAGCTCCCGGGACAGCGGCGACGAGCAGTACTTC